This T cell receptor beta chain was recovered during a study of CD8 T cells in Susac syndrome. Sequencing of TCR beta was undertaken in CD8+ and CD4+ T cells derived from blood. TEMRA cells were FACS-enriched, and CD8+ and CD4+ T cells were isolated negatively. With random hexamers, roughly 0.45 to 1 ug RNA was reverse transcribed. The authors amplified TCR beta CDR3 across 54 Vbeta and 13 Jbeta using immunoSEQ multiplex PCR. TCRdb redid the calling of the immunoSEQ multiplex PCR reads with MiXCR, one entry per CDR3 protein. The table records a few hundred thousand distinct CDR3 sequences, about 95% of them present only once. Material: CD4+ T cells from PBMCs. This TCR was sampled from a human donor with multiple sclerosis.

The CDR3 region is CAFLAGYNEQFF. In nucleotides, the CDR3 is TGTGCCTTTCTAGCGGGTTACAATGAGCAGTTCTTC. The gene calls are TRBV30 and TRBJ2-1; TRBD2 agrees at 8 bases. CDR3 length: 12 amino acids. With 7 bases clipped from V and 4 bases from J, the junction kept 3 bases outside the gene matches. CDR1 GTSNPN and CDR2 SVGIG come from the germline V gene (reference sequence).